This TCR beta chain was recovered during a study of blood T cell repertoires in COVID-19. Overall study context: In each case, the material was cDNA or gDNA derived from T cells, B-cell-depleted T cells, or PBMCs.

The CDR3 has 14 residues. The germline V gene encodes CDR1 ENHRY and CDR2 SYGVKD. The J segment lost 0 bases and the V segment lost 4 bases, leaving 1 base of the junction unmatched. As handled by the study authors: Reference gene primers were amplified, and this amplification served to estimate nucleated cell counts. The method was immunoSEQ multiplex PCR; TCRdb's version includes in-frame clones alone and lacks a portion of them. Clone size and the V and J calls come from that table; the DNA yielded D and trimming. The data hold fewer than 55,000 clones, with about 82% observed a single time. Sequencing used peripheral blood. This sequence originates from a woman aged 55 to 70 with acute or convalescent COVID-19. The chain recombines TRBV10-3 with TRBJ2-5, with 8 bases that match TRBD2. The DNA for the CDR3 is TGTGCCATCAGTGTTAGCGGGAACCAAGAGACCCAGTACTTC. Residues: CAISVSGNQETQYF.